In this sample, the clone carrying this TCR beta chain turned up once. Germline V gene lookup returns CDR1 DFQATT and CDR2 SNEGSKA (reference sequence). V lost 3 bases and J lost 3, with 14 bases in between. The CDR3 is 14 residues long. The data were obtained in a study of blood T cell repertoires in COVID-19. The protocol was immunoSEQ multiplex PCR, while the TCRdb copy is restricted to in-frame clones and leaves out a portion. Here the sample spans approximately 44,000 clones, 88% being singletons. Sequenced sample: peripheral blood. This chain joins TRBV20-1 and TRBJ1-1; no clear D gene. This clonotype was obtained from a woman in her forties with acute or convalescent COVID-19. The chain's CDR3 is CSASGGTSHTEAFF. Written as DNA, the CDR3 is TGCAGTGCTAGTGGCGGCACGAGCCACACTGAAGCTTTCTTT.